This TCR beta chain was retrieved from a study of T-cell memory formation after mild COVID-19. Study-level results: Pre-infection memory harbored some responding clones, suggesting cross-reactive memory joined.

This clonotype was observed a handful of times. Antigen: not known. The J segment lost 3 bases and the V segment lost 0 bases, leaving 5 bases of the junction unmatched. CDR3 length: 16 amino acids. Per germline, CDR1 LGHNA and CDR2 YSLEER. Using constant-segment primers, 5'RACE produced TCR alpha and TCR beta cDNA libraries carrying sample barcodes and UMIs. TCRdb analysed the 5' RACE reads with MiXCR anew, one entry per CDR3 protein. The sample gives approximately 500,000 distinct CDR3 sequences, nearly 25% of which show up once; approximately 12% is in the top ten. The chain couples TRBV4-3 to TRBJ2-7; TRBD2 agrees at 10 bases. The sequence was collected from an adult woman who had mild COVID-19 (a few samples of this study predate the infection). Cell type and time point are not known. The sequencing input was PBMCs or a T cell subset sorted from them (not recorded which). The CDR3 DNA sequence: TGCGCCAGCAGCCAAGATGGTCTAGCGGGAGACTACGAGCAGTACTTC. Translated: CASSQDGLAGDYEQYF.